Following are 31 T cell receptor beta chains from one sample sequenced in a study of cytomegalovirus exposure and HLA in healthy donors. TCRdb's table, derived via immunoSEQ multiplex PCR, lists solely in-frame clones and lacks some. Found here are approximately 220,000 clones, approximately 90% of them singletons; the top ten hold approximately 1%. Input material: PBMCs. These receptors originate from a woman aged 18-29 years in good health and CMV-seronegative.

This rearrangement joins TRBV10-3 to TRBJ2-3; TRBD2 might be the D (5 bases). This CDR3 is built from 16 residues. V lost 3 bases, J lost 0 bases, and 13 bases lay in between. CDR1 and CDR2 (germline): ENHRY, SYGVKD. CDR3 in DNA: TGTGCCATCAGTGATTACGGGATCCGTAGCACAGATACGCAGTATTTT. This gives the protein CAISDYGIRSTDTQYF.

This chain connects TRBV28 to TRBJ1-4, with D possibly being TRBD1 (5 bases). The germline gives CDR1 MDHEN, CDR2 SYDVKM. Deletions cut 4 bases from V and 0 bases from J, with 12 bases between. The CDR3 is 16 residues long. The CDR3 DNA follows: TGTGCCAGCAGTTCAATCAGGGTTGCAACTAATGAAAAACTGTTTTTT. Its translation is CASSSIRVATNEKLFF.

The CDR3 protein is CSGWGQGSYNEQFF. The CDR3 region has the DNA TGCAGCGGCTGGGGACAGGGCTCCTACAATGAGCAGTTCTTC. The V gene is TRBV29-1, the J gene TRBJ2-1, with 9 bases aligning to TRBD1. Germline V gives CDR1 SQVTM, CDR2 ANQGSEA. With 7 bases clipped from V and 0 bases from J, the junction kept 4 bases outside the gene matches. The CDR3 has 14 residues.

This chain connects TRBV10-3 to TRBJ2-7, with D perhaps matching TRBD2 (5 bases). The CDR3 runs to 16 residues. V lost 10 bases and J 0 bases, leaving 22 bases between the germline ends. Per the germline V gene, CDR1 is ENHRY and CDR2 is SYGVKD. The chain's CDR3 is CATQQPGWADSYEQYF. The CDR3 DNA is TGTGCCACTCAGCAGCCGGGGTGGGCAGACTCCTACGAGCAGTACTTC.

The sample holds one count of this clone. The genes are TRBV30 and TRBJ1-4; no firm D call. The V and J ends lost 0 bases and 10 bases respectively, with 15 bases between them. The germline gives CDR1 GTSNPN, CDR2 SVGIG (reference sequence). The CDR3 consists of 14 residues. The CDR3 sequence is CAWSVVPEAVKLFF. DNA of the CDR3: TGTGCCTGGAGTGTGGTTCCGGAGGCCGTAAAACTGTTTTTT.

V gene TRBV30 combines with J gene TRBJ2-3, with 7 bases that match TRBD1. The germline CDR1 and CDR2 sequences are GTSNPN and SVGIG (reference sequence). Unmatched junction bases numbered 9, after V lost 1 base and J lost 5 bases. This CDR3 is 15 amino acids long. The CDR3 loop is CAWSGRQGRGDTQYF. The CDR3 DNA is TGTGCCTGGAGTGGACGACAGGGTAGGGGAGATACGCAGTATTTT.

This clone was counted between two and nine times. The rearrangement uses TRBV2 and TRBJ2-2; 8 nucleotides align to TRBD2. Germline CDR1 SNHLY, CDR2 FYNNEI. This CDR3 is 15 amino acids long. With V trimmed by 3 bases and J by 4 bases, 4 bases remained unmatched. CDR3 in amino acids: CASSEREVVTGELFF. The CDR3 DNA is TGTGCCAGCAGTGAGCGGGAGGTGGTCACCGGGGAGCTGTTTTTT. The variable domain in full, completed from reference TRBV2 and TRBJ2-2, reads EPEVTQTPSHQVTQMGQEVILRCVPISNHLYFYWYRQILGQKVEFLVSFYNNEISEKSEIFDDQFSVERPDGSNFTLKIRSTKLEDSAMYFCASSEREVVTGELFFGEGSRLTVL.

This clone was seen just once. CDR3: CASSDQVFGSTEAFF. The DNA of the CDR3 is TGCGCCAGCAGTGATCAGGTTTTCGGAAGCACTGAAGCTTTCTTT. The chain couples TRBV10-1 to TRBJ1-1; D is unresolved. Germline lookup yields CDR1 WNHNN and CDR2 SYGVQD (reference sequence). CDR3 length equals 15 residues. V was shortened by 3 bases and J by 4 bases, with 15 bases between the two germline ends.

The V gene is TRBV27, the J gene TRBJ1-1, with D possibly TRBD1 on 6 matching bases. This CDR3 has 15 residues. Germline CDR1 reads MNHEY; CDR2 reads SMNVEV (reference sequence). Trimming cost V 6 bases and J 4 bases, with 18 bases left between them. The CDR3 bases are TGTGCCAGCAGCCCCTGGGAAGGACAGAGCACTGAAGCTTTCTTT. This gives the protein CASSPWEGQSTEAFF.

The chain recombines TRBV7-8 with TRBJ1-5; perhaps TRBD1 as D (6 bases). The CDR3 contains 15 residues. V was shortened by 0 bases and J by 4 bases, with 10 bases between the two germline ends. Germline CDR1 is SGHVS and CDR2 is FQNEAQ. CDR3 DNA: TGTGCCAGCAGCTTAGCGATCAGGGGAAATCAGCCCCAGCATTTT. Translated: CASSLAIRGNQPQHF.

This clone is a singleton in its sample. V and J are TRBV2 and TRBJ2-7, with a tentative D call TRBD2 (6 bases). Germline V lookup: CDR1 SNHLY, CDR2 FYNNEI. The CDR3 has 16 amino acids. Trimming removed 4 bases at V and 3 bases at J, with 19 bases between. The CDR3: CASSGGRGRHHYEQYF. The CDR3 DNA follows: TGTGCCAGCAGTGGAGGGCGGGGACGCCATCACTACGAGCAGTACTTC. The variable domain in full, with the rest retrieved from reference TRBV2 and TRBJ2-7, is EPEVTQTPSHQVTQMGQEVILRCVPISNHLYFYWYRQILGQKVEFLVSFYNNEISEKSEIFDDQFSVERPDGSNFTLKIRSTKLEDSAMYFCASSGGRGRHHYEQYFGPGTRLTVT.

This chain links TRBV2 with TRBJ1-3; D is undetermined. V was shortened by 6 bases and J by 4 bases, with 7 bases between the two germline ends. The CDR3 loop spans 12 amino acids. Germline CDR1 is SNHLY and CDR2 is FYNNEI. The CDR3 nucleotides read TGTGCCAGCAGCGAGGCGGGAAACACCATATATTTT. Protein product: CASSEAGNTIYF.

The chain uses TRBV29-1 and TRBJ2-7; 9 bases are a match to TRBD1. Germline lookup yields CDR1 SQVTM and CDR2 ANQGSEA. The J segment lost 2 bases and the V segment lost 5 bases, leaving 4 bases of the junction unmatched. The CDR3 contains 13 residues. CDR3 region: CSVTGTGTYEQYF. Written as DNA, the CDR3 is TGCAGCGTTACCGGGACAGGGACCTACGAGCAGTACTTC.

The genes are TRBV7-2 and TRBJ2-1; 9 positions match TRBD1. The germline gives CDR1 SGHTA, CDR2 FQGNSA. This CDR3 contains 17 residues. J was trimmed by 3 bases and V by 3 bases; bases with no gene match: 9. The CDR3 loop reads CASSFVRGQGNYNEQFF. The CDR3 DNA is TGTGCCAGCAGCTTCGTACGGGGACAGGGCAACTACAATGAGCAGTTCTTC.

The chain employs TRBV28 and TRBJ2-7, with a possible D match to TRBD1 (6 bases). The germline V gene encodes CDR1 MDHEN and CDR2 SYDVKM. The length of the CDR3 is 15 residues. V shed 3 bases and J shed 0 bases, with 12 bases lying between them. The CDR3 nucleotides are TGTGCCAGCAGTTTCAGGGGCCTGAGCTCCTACGAGCAGTACTTC. It codes for CASSFRGLSSYEQYF.

J is TRBJ2-5 and V is TRBV27, with 12 bases lining up with TRBD2. Per the germline V gene, CDR1 is MNHEY and CDR2 is SMNVEV (reference sequence). CDR3 length: 17 residues. J lost 5 bases, V lost 3 bases, and 10 bases had no gene match. The DNA of the CDR3 is TGTGCCAGCAGTTTGACTAGCGGGAGATTTACCTTCGAGACCCAGTACTTC. Translated: CASSLTSGRFTFETQYF.

The chain recombines TRBV28 with TRBJ1-6; no firm D call. CDR3 length: 15 amino acids. The V and J ends lost 2 bases and 12 bases respectively, with 17 bases between them. Germline CDR1 reads MDHEN; CDR2 reads SYDVKM. CDR3 sequence: CASSLDGDIRKPLHF. The CDR3 DNA follows: TGTGCCAGCAGTTTAGACGGCGACATTCGTAAACCCCTCCACTTT.

This chain uses TRBV5-1 with TRBJ2-3, with D unclear. Deletions cut 5 bases from V and 4 bases from J, with 8 bases between. CDR1 and CDR2 from the germline V gene are SGHRS and YFSETQ. This CDR3 has 12 residues. In nucleotides, the CDR3 is TGCGCCAGCAGTCTGTTATCAGATACGCAGTATTTT. This gives the protein CASSLLSDTQYF.

The rearrangement joins TRBV27 to TRBJ1-2, with D perhaps matching TRBD1 (5 bases). Per the germline V gene, CDR1 is MNHEY and CDR2 is SMNVEV (reference sequence). V was cut by 0 bases and J by 4 bases, with 12 bases left in between. CDR3 length: 15 residues. The CDR3 DNA sequence: TGTGCCAGCAGTTTATCAGCCAGGGACTTCTATGGCTACACCTTC. Its protein is CASSLSARDFYGYTF.

The rearrangement uses TRBV29-1 and TRBJ2-7, with TRBD1 identical over 9 bases. CDR3 length: 14 residues. Germline CDR1 is SQVTM and CDR2 is ANQGSEA. J was trimmed by 4 bases and V by 2 bases; bases with no gene match: 6. CDR3 DNA sequence: TGCAGCGTTGAACCCCGGACAGGGGTTTACGAGCAGTACTTC. This sequence encodes CSVEPRTGVYEQYF.

The chain carries TRBV6-5 and TRBJ2-7; 9 bases are shared with TRBD1. The ends lost 0 bases at V and 2 bases at J; junction bases unmatched: 2. Germline-derived CDR1 and CDR2 are MNHEY and SVGAGI. The CDR3 loop spans 15 amino acids. In nucleotides, the CDR3 is TGTGCCAGCAGTTACTCGCGGGACAGGGCCTACGAGCAGTACTTC. Protein product: CASSYSRDRAYEQYF.

The chain uses TRBV27 and TRBJ1-1, with D uncertain. V was cut by 4 bases and J by 1 base, with 10 bases left in between. CDR1 MNHEY and CDR2 SMNVEV come from the germline V gene (reference sequence). This CDR3 has 14 amino acids. DNA of the CDR3: TGTGCCAGCAGTTCCCTTCCAGGGAACACTGAAGCTTTCTTT. Amino acids: CASSSLPGNTEAFF.

Comments on this clone: The sample holds other DNA sequences that translate to the same CDR3. The rearrangement uses TRBV19 and TRBJ2-7, with a weak D call TRBD2 (7 bases). Germline lookup yields CDR1 LNHDA and CDR2 SQIVND (reference sequence). This CDR3 is built from 14 residues. Trimming left V 1 base short and J 2 bases short, with 9 bases between. Here the CDR3 DNA reads TGTGCCAGTAGTATAGGGGGGGGCACCTACGAGCAGTACTTC. Protein sequence: CASSIGGGTYEQYF.

The V and J genes are TRBV10-3 and TRBJ2-1; D is unclear. CDR3 length: 12 amino acids. Germline CDR1 ENHRY, CDR2 SYGVKD. V lost 3 bases, J lost 6 bases, and 6 bases lay in between. In DNA, the CDR3 is TGTGCCATCAGTGATTCTAGCAATGAGCAGTTCTTC. Its translation is CAISDSSNEQFF.

The CDR3 bases are TGTGCCAGCACCGTACTAAGGGGGGGAAATGAGCAGTTCTTC. It specifies CASTVLRGGNEQFF. The J gene is TRBJ2-1, the V gene TRBV13; D may be TRBD2 (7 bases). V lost 7 bases and J lost 7, with 17 bases in between. Germline values: CDR1 PRHDT, CDR2 FYEKMQ (reference sequence). The CDR3 sequence is 14 residues long.

The rearrangement uses TRBV30 and TRBJ2-7; 7 nucleotides match TRBD1. The CDR3 is made up of 14 amino acids. Germline loops: CDR1 GTSNPN, CDR2 SVGIG (reference sequence). Trimming at V came to 3 bases and at J to 1 base, leaving 6 bases not matched to a gene. CDR3 nucleotide sequence: TGTGCCTGGAGGAGTTGGGGACAGTCCTACGAGCAGTACTTC. It translates to CAWRSWGQSYEQYF.

The chain couples TRBV9 to TRBJ2-3; 7 bases fit TRBD1. This CDR3 spans 14 amino acids. Germline CDR1 reads SGDLS; CDR2 reads YYNGEE. J gave up 7 bases and V 2 bases, and 7 bases lay outside the gene matches. CDR3 in DNA: TGTGCCAGCAGCGTCTGGGACAGTCCCCATACGCAGTATTTT. Translated: CASSVWDSPHTQYF.

This clone was seen once. The chain recombines TRBV6-1 with TRBJ2-6; D may be TRBD2 (6 bases). The V gene lost 4 bases and the J gene lost 2 bases, with 9 bases spanning the gap. The CDR3 is 15 amino acids. The germline gives CDR1 MNHNS, CDR2 SASEGT. The CDR3 region has the DNA TGTGCCAGCAGTGTGGGCGGGGCTGGGGCCAACGTCCTGACTTTC. Its translation is CASSVGGAGANVLTF.

The V call is TRBV10-3, the J call TRBJ2-5; 7 bases fit TRBD1. The CDR3 runs 14 residues. V dropped 8 bases and J dropped 7; count of bases not matched to a gene: 13. Germline V gives CDR1 ENHRY, CDR2 SYGVKD. Here the CDR3 DNA reads TGTGCCATCGGTTTACAAGGGACAGAGGGGACCCAGTACTTC. Encoded protein: CAIGLQGTEGTQYF.

The V call is TRBV6-6, the J call TRBJ2-7; TRBD1 is a possible D gene (5 bases). CDR3 length: 12 residues. In germline, CDR1 is MNHNY, CDR2 SVGAGI (reference sequence). V was shortened by 8 bases and J by 3 bases, with 11 bases between the two germline ends. The CDR3 DNA follows: TGTGCCAGCTCAGGGATCTTCTACGAGCAGTACTTC. Translating it yields CASSGIFYEQYF.

A single count supports this clone. The chain combines TRBV14 with TRBJ1-4, with D unclear. The CDR3 contains 14 residues. Trimming took 3 bases from V and 6 from J, leaving 11 bases between them. Germline-derived CDR1 and CDR2 are SGHDN and FVKESK. The CDR3 region has the DNA TGTGCCAGCAGCCAGCCCGGGGAGGATGAAAAACTGTTTTTT. The encoded protein is CASSQPGEDEKLFF.